A single sample is the source of the 30 T cell receptor beta chains below, sequenced in a study of T cell responses to AZD1222 COVID-19 vaccine. The repertoire was sequenced with immunoSEQ multiplex PCR; TCRdb's copy has only in-frame clones and lacks some. The sample includes 150,000 to 200,000 clones, about nine tenths of them seen just once. This specimen was peripheral blood, taken on day 0 of AZD1222 vaccination. The receptors here all came from an adult in good health.

This clone was counted a few times. This chain connects TRBV5-6 to TRBJ1-2; D unclear. Trimming left V 0 bases short and J 8 bases short, with 14 bases between. CDR3 length equals 14 residues. Germline-derived CDR1 and CDR2 are SGHDT and YYEEEE. CDR3 region: CASSLVGFDGGYTF. In nucleotides, the CDR3 is TGTGCCAGCAGCTTGGTGGGATTCGACGGAGGCTACACCTTC.

The chain uses TRBV18 and TRBJ2-3; 8 bases agree with TRBD2. V was clipped by 4 bases and J by 5 bases; unmatched bases: 11. The CDR3 length is 16 residues. Germline CDR1 reads KGHSH; CDR2 reads LQKENI. The CDR3 reads CASSLLSGGPGDTQYF. The CDR3 DNA sequence: TGTGCCAGCTCACTCCTGTCGGGAGGGCCCGGAGATACGCAGTATTTT.

The genes are TRBV6-5 and TRBJ1-1; D not resolved. Trimming took off 5 bases at V and 0 bases at J, with 7 bases between the two ends. The CDR3 contains 13 residues. CDR1 is MNHEY, CDR2 SVGAGI, per germline. DNA for the CDR3: TGTGCCAGCAGTACCTTTATGAACACTGAAGCTTTCTTT. Protein sequence: CASSTFMNTEAFF.

V is TRBV19 and J is TRBJ2-3, with D unclear. CDR1 is LNHDA, CDR2 SQIVND, per germline (reference sequence). Deletions cut 5 bases from V and 1 base from J, with 13 bases between. The CDR3 extends over 15 amino acids. CDR3: CASSSRPEGTDTQYF. The CDR3, as DNA: TGTGCCAGTAGTTCTCGACCCGAAGGCACAGATACGCAGTATTTT.

The rearrangement joins TRBV7-9 to TRBJ2-7, with 11 bases matching TRBD1. Trimming took 4 bases from V and 4 from J; bases not matched to a gene: 3. Germline V gene sequence: CDR1 SEHNR, CDR2 FQNEAQ (reference sequence). This CDR3 is 14 amino acids long. As DNA, the CDR3 is TGTGCCAGCAGCTACCGGGACAGGGGGTACGAGCAGTACTTC. It is translated as CASSYRDRGYEQYF.

This chain uses TRBV27 with TRBJ1-1; D is unresolved. The CDR3 extends over 15 amino acids. Germline lookup yields CDR1 MNHEY and CDR2 SMNVEV (reference sequence). The V end lost 2 bases, the J end lost 2 bases, and 12 bases lay between the germline ends. CDR3 loop: CASSLRPVLNTEAFF. The CDR3 DNA reads as TGTGCCAGCAGTTTACGCCCGGTTCTTAACACTGAAGCTTTCTTT.

The chain has TRBV25-1 and TRBJ2-2; possibly TRBD1 for D (6 bases). Trimming removed 0 bases from V and 1 base from J, with 9 bases in between. The CDR3 has 16 amino acids. Germline lookup yields CDR1 MGHDK and CDR2 SYGVNS. The CDR3 DNA sequence: TGTGCCAGCAGTGAATATCACAGGGAGAACACCGGGGAGCTGTTTTTT. This translates into CASSEYHRENTGELFF.

V gene TRBV23-1 combines with J gene TRBJ1-1, with no clear D. TRBV23-1 belongs to the ORF category, with a function that is uncertain. Trimming took 0 bases from V and 6 from J, leaving 14 bases between them. CDR3 length equals 15 residues. CDR3 loop: CASSQSRSGKAEAFF. CDR3 bases: TGCGCCAGCAGTCAATCACGGAGCGGGAAAGCTGAAGCTTTCTTT.

This clone was observed a handful of times. V usage is TRBV19 and J usage is TRBJ2-2; TRBD1 matches at 8 bases. Germline V CDR1 and CDR2: LNHDA, SQIVND (reference sequence). This CDR3 has 17 residues. Trimming removed 6 bases from V and 0 bases from J; junction bases left unmatched: 9. The CDR3 is CASRIGTGLSNTGELFF. The DNA of the CDR3 is TGTGCCAGTAGGATCGGGACAGGCCTATCGAACACCGGGGAGCTGTTTTTT.

This clone appeared a single time. The V gene is TRBV7-2, the J gene TRBJ1-2; 7 positions match TRBD1. After removal of 3 bases from V and 0 bases from J, the junction contained 4 bases not matched to a gene. Germline-derived CDR1 and CDR2 are SGHTA and FQGNSA. This CDR3 is 15 amino acids long. The DNA of the CDR3 is TGTGCCAGCAGCTTTAGGGGACAGACTAACTATGGCTACACCTTC. It translates to CASSFRGQTNYGYTF. The complete variable domain, with remaining parts taken from reference TRBV7-2 and TRBJ1-2, reads GAGVSQSPSNKVTEKGKDVELRCDPISGHTALYWYRQSLGQGLEFLIYFQGNSAPDKSGLPSDRFSAERTGGSVSTLTIQRTQQEDSAVYLCASSFRGQTNYGYTFGSGTRLTVV.

This chain uses TRBV27 with TRBJ1-6, with D possibly being TRBD1 (5 bases). The ends were cut back, 6 bases at V and 7 bases at J, with 19 bases in the middle. Germline V lookup: CDR1 MNHEY, CDR2 SMNVEV (reference sequence). CDR3 length equals 16 residues. The CDR3 DNA is TGTGCCAGCAGACTAGGGCGGGGGATTGGGAATTCACCCCTCCACTTT. Amino acids: CASRLGRGIGNSPLHF.

The chain's CDR3 is CAWTMDRDTEAFF. DNA of the CDR3: TGTGCCTGGACTATGGACAGGGACACTGAAGCTTTCTTT. The gene calls are TRBV30 and TRBJ1-1, with 8 positions matching TRBD1. This CDR3 has 13 amino acids. The germline V gene has CDR1 GTSNPN and CDR2 SVGIG (reference sequence). V was pared by 4 bases and J by 3 bases, with 4 bases of the junction left unmatched.

The rearrangement links TRBV19 to TRBJ2-1; tentative D call: TRBD2 (7 bases). V was cut by 4 bases and J by 1 base, with 11 bases left in between. This CDR3 region has 15 residues. Germline V CDR1 and CDR2: LNHDA, SQIVND (reference sequence). CDR3 region: CASSTSGTSYNEQFF. The CDR3 bases are TGTGCCAGTAGTACCAGCGGGACATCCTACAATGAGCAGTTCTTC.

The V gene is TRBV3-1 (or the pseudogene TRBV3-2), the J gene TRBJ2-7; D not certain. This CDR3 is built from 12 residues. CDR1 LGHDT and CDR2 YNNKEL come from the germline V gene (reference sequence). Trimming shortened V by 4 bases and J by 4 bases, and 8 bases separated the two germline ends. This CDR3 reads CASSRTGYEQYF. The CDR3 nucleotides are TGTGCCAGCAGCCGGACGGGTTACGAGCAGTACTTC.

The rearrangement uses TRBV9 and TRBJ2-7; a weak D match, TRBD1 (5 bases). Deletions cut 0 bases from V and 3 bases from J, with 13 bases between. Germline lookup yields CDR1 SGDLS and CDR2 YYNGEE. This CDR3 is 15 amino acids long. DNA for the CDR3: TGTGCCAGCAGCGTAGTTGCAGGGATCGACTACGAGCAGTACTTC. It yields the protein CASSVVAGIDYEQYF.

This clone was observed a handful of times. The chain carries TRBV11-3 and TRBJ2-1; D gene ambiguous. This CDR3 region has 15 residues. Between the trimmed V and J ends, which lost 5 bases and 3 bases, there was a span of 14 bases. Germline V CDR1 and CDR2: SGHNT, YENEEA. The CDR3 loop is CASSPRDGFYNEQFF. The CDR3 nucleotides read TGTGCCAGCAGCCCCCGCGACGGCTTCTACAATGAGCAGTTCTTC.

This chain connects TRBV28 to TRBJ2-1; TRBD2 matches at 8 bases. CDR1 is MDHEN, CDR2 SYDVKM, per germline. The CDR3 has 16 residues. Germline trimming cut 3 bases from V and 0 bases from J; bases unmatched to any gene: 4. CDR3 amino acids: CASSLGSGSSYNEQFF. DNA for the CDR3: TGTGCCAGCAGTTTGGGGAGCGGGAGCTCCTACAATGAGCAGTTCTTC.

This chain connects TRBV18 to TRBJ1-5, with D tentatively TRBD1 (5 bases). The V gene lost 2 bases and the J gene lost 2 bases, with 10 bases spanning the gap. The CDR3 totals 15 residues. Germline loops: CDR1 KGHSH, CDR2 LQKENI. For the CDR3, the DNA is TGTGCCAGCTCACCAGGGGGGAGCGGCAATCAGCCCCAGCATTTT. Encoded protein: CASSPGGSGNQPQHF.

This clone came up once. The V gene is TRBV19, the J gene TRBJ2-1; no firm D call. Trimming took 4 bases from V and 9 from J, leaving 10 bases between them. Per germline, CDR1 LNHDA and CDR2 SQIVND (reference sequence). The CDR3 sequence is 12 residues long. CDR3 DNA: TGTGCCAGTAGTAGGAATAGAGGTGAGCAGTTCTTC. This encodes CASSRNRGEQFF.

The chain has TRBV19 and TRBJ2-1, with D perhaps TRBD1 or TRBD2 (5 bases each). Trimming left V 5 bases short and J 8 bases short, with 7 bases between. The CDR3 extends over 11 amino acids. CDR1 is LNHDA, CDR2 SQIVND, per germline (reference sequence). DNA for the CDR3: TGTGCCAGTAGTGAGGGACATGAGCAGTTCTTC. This codes for CASSEGHEQFF.

The chain carries TRBV19 and TRBJ1-2, with 9 bases aligning to TRBD1. The germline CDR1 and CDR2 sequences are LNHDA and SQIVND (reference sequence). V gave up 7 bases and J gave up 8 bases; unmatched junction bases: 14. This CDR3 region has 15 residues. The chain's CDR3 is CASISSGTGHFGYTF. CDR3 DNA sequence: TGTGCCAGTATCTCCTCCGGGACAGGGCATTTCGGCTACACCTTC.

This chain connects TRBV7-8 to TRBJ1-1; the match to TRBD1 covers 11 bases. The CDR3 contains 16 residues. Per germline, CDR1 SGHVS and CDR2 FQNEAQ. Trimming took 5 bases from V and 4 from J; bases not matched to a gene: 9. CDR3 residues: CASSQRTGGIGTEAFF. In DNA, the CDR3 is TGTGCCAGCAGCCAACGGACAGGGGGCATCGGCACTGAAGCTTTCTTT.

The chain joins TRBV28 to TRBJ2-7; a possible D gene is TRBD2 (7 bases). The germline gives CDR1 MDHEN, CDR2 SYDVKM. This CDR3 contains 17 residues. With 3 bases removed from V and 0 bases from J, the gap between germline ends came to 18 bases. The CDR3 bases are TGTGCCAGCAGTTTTACCCCAGGGGACTACAGCTCCTACGAGCAGTACTTC. It codes for CASSFTPGDYSSYEQYF.

The chain carries TRBV12-5 and TRBJ2-5, with D perhaps matching TRBD1 or TRBD2 (6 bases each). Germline lookup yields CDR1 LGHNT and CDR2 FRNRAP. Trimming took 7 bases from V and 2 from J, leaving 17 bases between them. This CDR3 comprises 15 residues. The CDR3 DNA sequence: TGTGCTAGTGCCCTGGGGGGCAGGGCGCAAGAGACCCAGTACTTC. Translating it yields CASALGGRAQETQYF.

The CDR3 DNA follows: TGTGCCAGCAGTCTCAGTGTATTCTACAATGAGCAGTTCTTC. As protein: CASSLSVFYNEQFF. The rearrangement uses TRBV3-1 (or the pseudogene TRBV3-2) and TRBJ2-1; D unclear. This CDR3 is built from 14 residues. Germline V gene data show CDR1 as LGHDT and CDR2 as YNNKEL (reference sequence). Trimming removed 6 bases at V and 3 bases at J, with 12 bases between.

The V gene is TRBV19, the J gene TRBJ2-1; TRBD1 is a possible D gene (5 bases). The germline gives CDR1 LNHDA, CDR2 SQIVND (reference sequence). The CDR3 has 15 amino acids. The germline V and J ends were trimmed by 7 bases and 7 bases, with 20 bases remaining between them. The CDR3 region is CASTPLGQGGNEQFF. The CDR3 DNA reads TGTGCCAGTACCCCGTTGGGGCAGGGCGGTAATGAGCAGTTCTTC. Looking up the rest from reference TRBV19 and TRBJ2-1 gives the full variable domain: DGGITQSPKYLFRKEGQNVTLSCEQNLNHDAMYWYRQDPGQGLRLIYYSQIVNDFQKGDIAEGYSVSREKKESFPLTVTSAQKNPTAFYLCASTPLGQGGNEQFFGPGTRLTVL.

Here the CDR3 reads CASSEFRIGASSSYNEQFF. CDR3 coding DNA: TGTGCCAGCAGTGAATTTAGGATCGGGGCGTCGAGCTCCTACAATGAGCAGTTCTTC. The chain links TRBV6-1 to TRBJ2-1; D is possibly TRBD1 or TRBD2 (5 bases each). Trimming left V 2 bases short and J 0 bases short, with 20 bases between. Germline CDR1 is MNHNS and CDR2 is SASEGT. CDR3 length equals 19 residues.

This rearrangement joins TRBV6-5 to TRBJ2-3; D not certain. Per the germline V gene, CDR1 is MNHEY and CDR2 is SVGAGI. The CDR3 is 13 residues long. The ends were cut back, 6 bases at V and 1 base at J, with 8 bases in the middle. The CDR3 sequence is CASSPAGTDTQYF. The DNA for the CDR3 is TGTGCCAGCAGCCCGGCGGGCACAGATACGCAGTATTTT.

The chain employs TRBV10-2 and TRBJ1-1; D is ambiguous. V lost 3 bases and J 8 bases, leaving 10 bases between the germline ends. This CDR3 comprises 12 residues. The germline CDR1 and CDR2 sequences are WSHSY and SAAADI. Written as DNA, the CDR3 is TGCGCCAGCAGTGATGTACGAGGGGAAGCTTTCTTT. This translates into CASSDVRGEAFF.

The chain uses TRBV5-1 and TRBJ1-4; D is perhaps TRBD1 (5 bases). The germline V and J ends were trimmed by 4 bases and 7 bases, with 14 bases remaining between them. The CDR3 has 14 residues. CDR1 is SGHRS and CDR2 is YFSETQ in the germline V gene. The CDR3 coding sequence is TGCGCCAGCAGCCCCGGGACGAATGCTGAAAAACTGTTTTTT. Protein product: CASSPGTNAEKLFF.